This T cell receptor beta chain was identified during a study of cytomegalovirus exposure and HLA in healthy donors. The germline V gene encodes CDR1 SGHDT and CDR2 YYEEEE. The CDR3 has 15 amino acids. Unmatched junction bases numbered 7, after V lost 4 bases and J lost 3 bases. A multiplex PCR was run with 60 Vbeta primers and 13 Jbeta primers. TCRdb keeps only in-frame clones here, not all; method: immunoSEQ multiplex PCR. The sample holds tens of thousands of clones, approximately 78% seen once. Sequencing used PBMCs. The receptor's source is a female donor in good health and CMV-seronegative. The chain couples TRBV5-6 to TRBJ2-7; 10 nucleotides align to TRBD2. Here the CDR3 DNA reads TGTGCCAGCAGCCGCCGAAGGACTAGCGGCTACGAGCAGTACTTC. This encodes CASSRRRTSGYEQYF.